This T cell receptor beta chain originates from a study of T cell repertoires in cytomegalovirus infection. TCRdb fed the reads into MiXCR, producing one record per CDR3 protein. The sample contains about 320,000 distinct CDR3 sequences, 9.5% of which appear only once. This clonotype was sampled from a human donor in good health (CMV status not recorded). Some clones in this sample may be carry-over from other donors' samples. The sequenced material came from PBMCs.

CDR3 amino acids: CASSPLGDTEAFF. For the CDR3, the DNA is TGCGCCAGCAGCCCCCTAGGGGACACTGAAGCTTTCTTT. This chain links TRBV4-1 with TRBJ1-1; possibly TRBD1 for D (5 bases). Trimming pared 4 bases from V and 3 bases from J, leaving 9 bases between. The length of the CDR3 is 13 residues. The germline CDR1 and CDR2 sequences are MGHRA and YSYEKL.